These 32 T cell receptor beta chains were sequenced from one sample in a study of beta chain features in type 1 diabetes. What was sequenced were expressed TCRB transcripts, since all of the isolated RNA had been reverse transcribed. Method: immunoSEQ multiplex PCR; TCRdb's copy keeps in-frame clones and lacks some. The sample carries hundreds of thousands of clones, 68% recorded once. The specimen sequenced was naive CD4+ T cells from blood. The receptor set was obtained from a man aged 25-40 years in good health.

The chain uses TRBV30 and TRBJ2-5; 9 bases fit TRBD2. Germline CDR1 and CDR2: GTSNPN and SVGIG (reference sequence). J lost 1 base, V lost 0 bases, and 3 bases had no gene match. The CDR3 has 15 amino acids. The chain's CDR3 is CAWSVRGGAQETQYF. The CDR3 DNA follows: TGTGCCTGGAGTGTACGCGGGGGGGCCCAAGAGACCCAGTACTTC.

The table lists this clone with a few counts. The chain joins TRBV15 to TRBJ2-4; possible D gene TRBD2, 5 bases. This CDR3 has 18 residues. Germline CDR1 LNHNV, CDR2 YYDKDF (reference sequence). V was pared by 1 base and J by 6 bases, with 22 bases between. This CDR3 reads CATSRALARIKESNIQYF. CDR3 DNA sequence: TGTGCCACCAGCAGAGCGCTAGCCCGGATCAAGGAATCAAACATTCAGTACTTC.

This sequence joins TRBV6-5 and TRBJ2-1; TRBD2 agrees at 9 bases. V shed 2 bases and J 12 bases; nucleotides not matched to a gene: 5. CDR1 and CDR2 (germline): MNHEY, SVGAGI. The CDR3 consists of 13 residues. CDR3: CASSYASGISQFF. The CDR3 region has the DNA TGTGCCAGCAGTTACGCTAGCGGGATCTCGCAGTTCTTC.

V gene TRBV4-3 combines with J gene TRBJ2-2, with unresolved D. V was cut by 7 bases and J by 4 bases, with 13 bases left in between. The CDR3 has 14 residues. In germline, CDR1 is LGHNA, CDR2 YSLEER. CDR3 loop: CASKRSRSTGELFF. DNA for the CDR3: TGCGCCAGCAAACGTAGCCGGAGCACCGGGGAGCTGTTTTTT.

CDR3 nucleotides: TGTGCCTGGAGTGTACGGGCCTACGAGACCCAGTACTTC. This encodes CAWSVRAYETQYF. V and J are TRBV30 and TRBJ2-5; no clear D. Trimming removed 0 bases from V and 5 bases from J, with 10 bases in between. CDR1 is GTSNPN and CDR2 is SVGIG in the germline V gene (reference sequence). The CDR3 totals 13 residues.

The gene calls are TRBV11-2 and TRBJ2-7; D remains unclear. The CDR3 loop spans 14 amino acids. Germline CDR1 is SGHAT and CDR2 is FQNNGV. The V gene lost 7 bases and the J gene lost 6 bases, with 19 bases spanning the gap. CDR3 amino acids: CASMGAGTTFEQYF. The CDR3 DNA follows: TGTGCCAGCATGGGTGCAGGCACCACCTTCGAGCAGTACTTC.

V gene TRBV28 combines with J gene TRBJ2-1; TRBD2 matches at 11 bases. Looked up from germline, CDR1 is MDHEN and CDR2 is SYDVKM. Trimming took 6 bases from V and 6 from J; bases not matched to a gene: 4. The CDR3 length is 14 residues. The CDR3 sequence is CASSRGLAGNEQFF. In nucleotides, the CDR3 is TGTGCCAGCAGCCGCGGACTAGCGGGCAATGAGCAGTTCTTC.

On this clone: In the same sample, other DNA sequences code for this CDR3. The chain recombines TRBV30 with TRBJ2-1; 14 bases fit TRBD2. The CDR3 totals 15 residues. With V trimmed by 1 base and J by 4 bases, 0 bases remained unmatched. Per the germline V gene, CDR1 is GTSNPN and CDR2 is SVGIG (reference sequence). The chain's CDR3 is CAWSGTSGRYNEQFF. The CDR3 bases are TGTGCCTGGAGTGGGACTAGCGGGAGGTACAATGAGCAGTTCTTC.

The chain combines TRBV29-1 with TRBJ2-5; 8 bases agree with TRBD1. Germline V gene sequence: CDR1 SQVTM, CDR2 ANQGSEA. This CDR3 comprises 12 residues. V lost 5 bases, J lost 7 bases, and 6 bases stayed unmatched. The CDR3 coding sequence is TGCAGCGTTTCAGGGGGCCCAGGGACCCAGTACTTC. It encodes CSVSGGPGTQYF.

The V call is TRBV11-2, the J call TRBJ2-7, with TRBD1 matching 9 bases. The V and J ends lost 8 bases and 6 bases, in that order; junction bases with no gene match: 11. This CDR3 contains 14 residues. The germline gives CDR1 SGHAT, CDR2 FQNNGV. The CDR3 reads CASGPGTGRGEQYF. As DNA, the CDR3 is TGTGCCAGCGGCCCCGGGACAGGGAGAGGCGAGCAGTACTTC.

The chain uses TRBV29-1 and TRBJ2-1; possible D gene TRBD2, 5 bases. There are 14 residues in the CDR3. The germline gives CDR1 SQVTM, CDR2 ANQGSEA. V was cut by 7 bases and J by 8 bases, with 21 bases left in between. CDR3 DNA sequence: TGCAGCGCCTCCCAACGGATAGCGAGATATGAGCAGTTCTTC. It is translated as CSASQRIARYEQFF.

The V and J genes are TRBV4-3 and TRBJ2-1; TRBD2 is a possible D gene (5 bases). The germline gives CDR1 LGHNA, CDR2 YSLEER. V shed 1 base and J shed 3 bases, with 10 bases lying between them. CDR3 length equals 15 residues. The CDR3 here is CASSQGRGNYNEQFF. CDR3 in DNA: TGCGCCAGCAGCCAAGGACGGGGTAACTACAATGAGCAGTTCTTC.

The chain combines TRBV19 with TRBJ2-3; 9 bases are shared with TRBD1. V shed 7 bases and J 5 bases; nucleotides not matched to a gene: 4. From germline, CDR1 is LNHDA and CDR2 SQIVND (reference sequence). The CDR3 contains 13 residues. The CDR3 nucleotides are TGTGCCAGTATCGGGACAGGGCGAGATACGCAGTATTTT. Its translation: CASIGTGRDTQYF.

The V call is TRBV27, the J call TRBJ2-5; possible D gene TRBD1, 6 bases. CDR3 size: 13 residues. Trimming removed 5 bases from V and 5 bases from J, with 12 bases in between. CDR1 is MNHEY, CDR2 SMNVEV, per germline (reference sequence). CDR3 DNA: TGTGCCAGCAGTCCGGACAGTAGGGAGACCCAGTACTTC. It specifies CASSPDSRETQYF.

This clone showed up just a few times. This sequence joins TRBV4-3 and TRBJ2-4; 7 nucleotides match TRBD1. Per germline, CDR1 LGHNA and CDR2 YSLEER. CDR3 length: 16 residues. V gave up 1 base and J gave up 2 bases; unmatched junction bases: 5. CDR3 coding DNA: TGCGCCAGCAGCCAAGTAAAGACAGGGTCCAAAAACATTCAGTACTTC. It yields the protein CASSQVKTGSKNIQYF.

The chain has TRBV29-1 and TRBJ2-2, with unresolved D. Germline V gene sequence: CDR1 SQVTM, CDR2 ANQGSEA. Trimming left V 1 base short and J 4 bases short, with 10 bases between. The CDR3 is 14 residues long. The DNA for the CDR3 is TGCAGCGTTGAAGCCCGCAACAGCACCGGGGAGCTGTTTTTT. It encodes CSVEARNSTGELFF.

This rearrangement joins TRBV27 to TRBJ1-5, with D possibly being TRBD1 (6 bases). Germline CDR1 is MNHEY and CDR2 is SMNVEV (reference sequence). V lost 5 bases and J 3 bases, leaving 11 bases between the germline ends. The CDR3 contains 14 residues. The DNA of the CDR3 is TGTGCCAGCAGTACAGACAGGCTCAATCAGCCCCAGCATTTT. Translation gives CASSTDRLNQPQHF.

This clone showed up just a few times. The chain combines TRBV7-2 with TRBJ1-6, with 7 bases aligning to TRBD1. V lost 5 bases, J lost 10 bases, and 5 bases stayed unmatched. Per germline, CDR1 SGHTA and CDR2 FQGNSA. The CDR3 has 13 residues. The CDR3 protein is CASSIQGYSPLHF. Here the CDR3 DNA reads TGTGCCAGCAGCATACAGGGGTACTCACCCCTCCACTTT.

In its sample, this clone was seen a few times. This rearrangement joins TRBV29-1 to TRBJ1-1; 8 bases align to TRBD1. V gave up 6 bases and J gave up 0 bases; unmatched junction bases: 6. In germline, CDR1 is SQVTM, CDR2 ANQGSEA. The CDR3 totals 14 residues. The CDR3: CSVYDRGMNTEAFF. As DNA, the CDR3 is TGCAGCGTATACGACAGGGGAATGAACACTGAAGCTTTCTTT.

V and J are TRBV5-4 and TRBJ2-4; 7 bases line up with TRBD2. CDR1 is SGHNT, CDR2 YYREEE, per germline (reference sequence). V shed 3 bases, J shed 3 bases, and the junction held 0 bases outside the gene matches. The CDR3 is made up of 13 amino acids. CDR3 amino acids: CASSWDYKNIQYF. The CDR3 bases are TGTGCCAGCAGCTGGGACTACAAAAACATTCAGTACTTC.

The V and J genes are TRBV11-2 and TRBJ2-7, with D perhaps matching TRBD1 (5 bases). The CDR3 length is 12 residues. The germline CDR1 and CDR2 sequences are SGHAT and FQNNGV. V dropped 2 bases and J dropped 4 bases, with 6 bases sitting between them. The CDR3 nucleotides read TGTGCCAGCAGCTTAAAGGGGTACGAGCAGTACTTC. As protein: CASSLKGYEQYF.

This clone was counted a few times. The chain combines TRBV30 with TRBJ1-2; a possible D gene is TRBD1 (6 bases). The CDR3 runs to 13 residues. Trimming left V 3 bases short and J 8 bases short, with 16 bases between. Germline V CDR1 and CDR2: GTSNPN, SVGIG (reference sequence). CDR3 nucleotide sequence: TGTGCCTGGAGCCGACAGGCATCAGGGGGCTACACCTTC. Its protein is CAWSRQASGGYTF.

The V call is TRBV29-1, the J call TRBJ1-3; possible D gene TRBD1, 6 bases. This CDR3 has 13 residues. Trimming removed 4 bases at V and 1 base at J, with 8 bases between. CDR1 SQVTM and CDR2 ANQGSEA come from the germline V gene. In DNA form, the CDR3 reads TGCAGCGTTGGTACAGGGTCTGGAAACACCATATATTTT. This translates into CSVGTGSGNTIYF.

CDR3 region: CAWSVRLLGEGAAEAFF. DNA for the CDR3: TGTGCCTGGAGTGTACGCTTACTGGGTGAGGGGGCAGCTGAAGCTTTCTTT. The V and J genes are TRBV30 and TRBJ1-1, with 7 bases matching TRBD1. The CDR3 totals 17 residues. The V gene end was trimmed by 0 bases and the J gene end by 6 bases; junction bases not matched to a gene: 16. CDR1 is GTSNPN, CDR2 SVGIG, per germline (reference sequence).

This chain uses TRBV6-5 with TRBJ2-3; the D call may be TRBD1 or TRBD2 (5 bases each). This CDR3 is built from 15 residues. Germline values: CDR1 MNHEY, CDR2 SVGAGI. The ends were cut back, 7 bases at V and 1 base at J, with 15 bases in the middle. DNA for the CDR3: TGTGCCAGCACCTTCCTCGGGGCAGGCACAGATACGCAGTATTTT. Its protein product is CASTFLGAGTDTQYF.

This clone was detected only once. This chain connects TRBV4-2 to TRBJ2-2; D tentatively reads TRBD1 or TRBD2 (5 bases each). The V gene's germline CDR1 is LGHNA and CDR2 YNFKEQ. This CDR3 spans 16 amino acids. V gave up 8 bases and J gave up 1 base, with 17 bases separating them. The CDR3: CASSSLPGGNTGELFF. Written as DNA, the CDR3 is TGTGCCAGCTCCAGCCTGCCTGGGGGGAACACCGGGGAGCTGTTTTTT.

The genes are TRBV30 and TRBJ1-5, with 7 bases matching TRBD1. The germline V gene has CDR1 GTSNPN and CDR2 SVGIG (reference sequence). V shed 2 bases, J shed 2 bases, and the junction held 3 bases outside the gene matches. The CDR3 is made up of 14 amino acids. The CDR3 spells CAWSYRGGNQPQHF. The CDR3 nucleotides read TGTGCCTGGAGTTACAGGGGAGGCAATCAGCCCCAGCATTTT.

The rearrangement joins TRBV4-3 to TRBJ1-2; D may be TRBD1 (6 bases). The CDR3 runs to 15 residues. The germline V and J ends were trimmed by 4 bases and 8 bases, with 20 bases remaining between them. Germline-derived CDR1 and CDR2 are LGHNA and YSLEER. As DNA, the CDR3 is TGCGCCAGCAGCCGGACAGCAGGCCCAGGGGAGGGCTACACCTTC. As protein: CASSRTAGPGEGYTF.

The rearrangement uses TRBV14 and TRBJ2-3, with 9 bases that match TRBD2. Germline-derived CDR1 and CDR2 are SGHDN and FVKESK. The CDR3 covers 16 residues. V shed 10 bases, J shed 3 bases, and the junction held 14 bases outside the gene matches. This CDR3 is CATSWGSGRSTDTQYF. The CDR3, as DNA: TGTGCCACCTCTTGGGGTAGCGGGAGAAGTACAGATACGCAGTATTTT.

The rearrangement uses TRBV9 and TRBJ2-1; perhaps TRBD2 as D (5 bases). V lost 3 bases and J 1 base, leaving 23 bases between the germline ends. The CDR3 covers 19 residues. The germline gives CDR1 SGDLS, CDR2 YYNGEE. The CDR3 coding sequence is TGTGCCAGCAGCGGCTCTTTGGGCTCGGGGATGGATTCCTACAATGAGCAGTTCTTC. Protein: CASSGSLGSGMDSYNEQFF.

In regard to this clone: Just one base apart from a much larger clone, this may be a read error. The identical CDR3 is also encoded by other nucleotide sequences in the sample. The chain couples TRBV5-4 to TRBJ2-3; D gene uncertain. The V end was cut by 5 bases, the J end by 0 bases, with 4 bases between. The germline V gene has CDR1 SGHNT and CDR2 YYREEE (reference sequence). The CDR3 is 12 amino acids. The CDR3 DNA reads TGTGCCAGCAGTTTTAGCACAGATACGCAGTATTTT. Protein sequence: CASSFSTDTQYF.

This chain links TRBV30 with TRBJ2-5, with a tentative D call TRBD2 (6 bases). The V gene lost 3 bases and the J gene lost 1 base, with 9 bases spanning the gap. CDR1 and CDR2 from the germline V gene are GTSNPN and SVGIG (reference sequence). The CDR3 has 13 residues. CDR3 DNA sequence: TGTGCCTGGAGCCAACTAGCCCAAGAGACCCAGTACTTC. Its translation: CAWSQLAQETQYF.